One sample yielded the 7 T cell receptor beta chains listed below, sequenced in a study of T cell responses to AZD1222 COVID-19 vaccine. Some clones are missing from TCRdb's copy, which holds only in-frame ones; the method was immunoSEQ multiplex PCR. The data show 120,000 to 150,000 clones, roughly 90% seen once. Specimen: peripheral blood, collected on day 0 of AZD1222 vaccination. These receptors were obtained from an adult in good health.

V usage is TRBV5-1 and J usage is TRBJ1-1; no firm D call. Germline V gene lookup returns CDR1 SGHRS and CDR2 YFSETQ. V lost 2 bases and J 7 bases, leaving 15 bases between the germline ends. The CDR3 is made up of 14 amino acids. CDR3 amino acids: CASSLAGRGNEAFF. CDR3 nucleotides: TGCGCCAGCAGCTTAGCAGGTAGAGGTAATGAAGCTTTCTTT.

The chain links TRBV7-9 to TRBJ2-2, with TRBD2 as a possible D gene (6 bases). The CDR3 is 16 amino acids. The V end lost 0 bases, the J end lost 1 base, and 9 bases lay between the germline ends. Germline CDR1 and CDR2: SEHNR and FQNEAQ (reference sequence). CDR3 amino acids: CASSLAAGRNTGELFF. The CDR3 DNA reads TGTGCCAGCAGCTTAGCGGCGGGACGGAACACCGGGGAGCTGTTTTTT. The full variable domain, in which reference TRBV7-9 and TRBJ2-2 provide the parts outside the CDR3, is DTGVSQNPRHKITKRGQNVTFRCDPISEHNRLYWYRQTLGQGPEFLTYFQNEAQLEKSRLLSDRFSAERPKGSFSTLEIQRTEQGDSAMYLCASSLAAGRNTGELFFGEGSRLTVL.

The J gene is TRBJ2-3, the V gene TRBV6-5, with 10 bases matching TRBD1. This CDR3 has 15 amino acids. CDR1 MNHEY and CDR2 SVGAGI come from the germline V gene. Trimming took 5 bases from V and 5 from J; bases not matched to a gene: 7. Here the CDR3 DNA reads TGTGCCAGCAGTCTCGGACAGGGGGTAAGAGATACGCAGTATTTT. It codes for CASSLGQGVRDTQYF.

This chain joins TRBV28 and TRBJ1-4, with D hard to call. Trimming shortened V by 3 bases and J by 0 bases, and 8 bases separated the two germline ends. Germline V gene lookup returns CDR1 MDHEN and CDR2 SYDVKM. This CDR3 has 15 amino acids. CDR3 sequence (DNA): TGTGCCAGCAGTTTTAGAACAGCAACTAATGAAAAACTGTTTTTT. Translating gives CASSFRTATNEKLFF.

The V and J genes are TRBV27 and TRBJ2-1, with 10 bases that match TRBD1. After removal of 2 bases from V and 7 bases from J, the junction contained 8 bases not matched to a gene. Germline V gives CDR1 MNHEY, CDR2 SMNVEV (reference sequence). CDR3 length: 16 residues. CDR3 amino acids: CASSLLRDRGKNEQFF. DNA of the CDR3: TGTGCCAGCAGTTTACTTAGGGACAGGGGTAAGAATGAGCAGTTCTTC.

The J gene is TRBJ2-2, the V gene TRBV19, with D possibly being TRBD2 (5 bases). This CDR3 comprises 15 residues. Per germline, CDR1 LNHDA and CDR2 SQIVND (reference sequence). The germline V and J ends were trimmed by 7 bases and 1 base, with 13 bases remaining between them. The CDR3 loop is CASTESGRNTGELFF. CDR3 nucleotide sequence: TGTGCCAGTACCGAGAGCGGACGGAACACCGGGGAGCTGTTTTTT.

The chain has TRBV30 and TRBJ2-7, with a tentative D call TRBD1 (5 bases). V was trimmed by 0 bases and J by 0 bases, leaving 15 bases between them. The CDR3 sequence is 16 residues long. Germline assignment: CDR1 GTSNPN and CDR2 SVGIG (reference sequence). DNA of the CDR3: TGTGCCTGGAGTGTATATGGAAGACAGAGCTCCTACGAGCAGTACTTC. Amino acid sequence: CAWSVYGRQSSYEQYF.